Below, 12 T cell receptor beta chains from the same sample are listed, as sequenced in a study of control samples from healthy donors and cancer patients. Profiling relied on immunoSEQ multiplex PCR, and the TCRdb table lists in-frame clones only, not all of them. This sample has some 150,000 clones; about 90% occur once, and the top ten carry approximately 6.8%. The sequencing sample was made of blood. The receptors were sampled from a man aged 18 to 30 in good health.

V usage is TRBV5-6 and J usage is TRBJ1-3; the D is unclear. Per germline, CDR1 SGHDT and CDR2 YYEEEE. The V end lost 4 bases, the J end lost 0 bases, and 11 bases lay between the germline ends. This CDR3 spans 15 amino acids. The CDR3 region is CASSISGSSGNTIYF. CDR3 coding DNA: TGTGCCAGCAGCATATCGGGAAGCTCTGGAAACACCATATATTTT.

This clone was detected only a few times. The chain's CDR3 is CASSVEAFEQYF. For the CDR3, the DNA is TGTGCCAGCAGCGTAGAGGCCTTCGAGCAGTACTTC. V usage is TRBV9 and J usage is TRBJ2-7, with unresolved D. Trimming shortened V by 0 bases and J by 6 bases, and 7 bases separated the two germline ends. The V gene's germline CDR1 is SGDLS and CDR2 YYNGEE. The CDR3 runs 12 residues.

The rearrangement uses TRBV28 and TRBJ1-2, with 9 bases matching TRBD1. The CDR3 runs to 14 residues. J lost 8 bases, V lost 5 bases, and 9 bases had no gene match. Germline V gene sequence: CDR1 MDHEN, CDR2 SYDVKM. DNA for the CDR3: TGTGCCAGCAGTCCCTGGGACAGGGTAGAGGGCTACACCTTC. This codes for CASSPWDRVEGYTF.

The V and J genes are TRBV3-1 (or the pseudogene TRBV3-2) and TRBJ2-4, with TRBD1 as a possible D gene (6 bases). The CDR3 totals 15 residues. Germline CDR1 reads LGHDT; CDR2 reads YNNKEL (reference sequence). Trimming removed 8 bases from V and 0 bases from J, with 14 bases in between. The CDR3 DNA is TGTGCCAGCGGGCAGGGGTCACTAGCCAAAAACATTCAGTACTTC. Residues: CASGQGSLAKNIQYF.

This chain joins TRBV10-1 and TRBJ2-3; 9 bases fit TRBD2. CDR1 and CDR2 (germline): WNHNN, SYGVQD (reference sequence). V shed 3 bases and J 5 bases; nucleotides not matched to a gene: 6. The CDR3 is made up of 15 amino acids. The CDR3 region is CASSDTSGGRDTQYF. CDR3 nucleotides: TGCGCCAGCAGTGATACGAGCGGGGGGAGAGATACGCAGTATTTT.

The rearrangement uses TRBV5-4 and TRBJ2-3; possibly TRBD2 for D (6 bases). V gave up 4 bases and J gave up 2 bases, with 14 bases separating them. CDR1 and CDR2 from the germline V gene are SGHNT and YYREEE (reference sequence). The length of the CDR3 is 15 residues. The CDR3 loop is CASSGGRKPTDTQYF. In DNA form, the CDR3 reads TGTGCCAGCAGCGGAGGGCGTAAACCCACAGATACGCAGTATTTT.

The chain joins TRBV6-6 to TRBJ1-2, with D perhaps TRBD1 (5 bases). This CDR3 region has 14 residues. The germline V gene encodes CDR1 MNHNY and CDR2 SVGAGI (reference sequence). The V gene lost 0 bases and the J gene lost 4 bases, with 9 bases spanning the gap. CDR3 protein: CASSYSTGTYGYTF. CDR3 coding DNA: TGTGCCAGCAGTTACTCGACGGGGACCTATGGCTACACCTTC.

The V and J genes are TRBV25-1 and TRBJ2-7; TRBD1 matches at 9 bases. In germline, CDR1 is MGHDK, CDR2 SYGVNS. The J segment lost 3 bases and the V segment lost 6 bases, leaving 6 bases of the junction unmatched. The CDR3 loop spans 14 amino acids. CDR3 loop: CASRAGTGSYEQYF. The DNA of the CDR3 is TGTGCCAGCAGGGCCGGGACAGGGAGCTACGAGCAGTACTTC.

The chain links TRBV19 to TRBJ1-5; 7 positions agree with TRBD1. Germline CDR1 is LNHDA and CDR2 is SQIVND (reference sequence). The ends lost 6 bases at V and 0 bases at J; junction bases unmatched: 14. The CDR3 spans 18 residues. The CDR3 coding sequence is TGTGCCAGTAGCCACGCGACAGGGATCAAGAATAGCAATCAGCCCCAGCATTTT. Protein product: CASSHATGIKNSNQPQHF.

This chain uses TRBV11-2 with TRBJ1-4; no reliable D call. The V gene's germline CDR1 is SGHAT and CDR2 FQNNGV. V lost 2 bases to trimming and J lost 4 bases, with 20 bases between them. The CDR3 totals 18 residues. This CDR3 reads CASSLRPARRWSNEKLFF. CDR3 nucleotides: TGTGCCAGCAGCTTACGACCCGCGAGAAGGTGGAGTAATGAAAAACTGTTTTTT.

The chain recombines TRBV5-6 with TRBJ2-2, with TRBD2 matching 7 bases. Per germline, CDR1 SGHDT and CDR2 YYEEEE. The CDR3 has 14 residues. Trimming removed 4 bases from V and 2 bases from J; junction bases left unmatched: 2. CDR3 nucleotide sequence: TGTGCCAGCAGCCGGGACTATAACACCGGGGAGCTGTTTTTT. It encodes CASSRDYNTGELFF.

This sequence joins TRBV24-1 and TRBJ2-2; TRBD1 matches 7 bases. Per germline, CDR1 KGHDR and CDR2 SFDVKD. The CDR3 consists of 14 residues. V dropped 9 bases and J dropped 3; count of bases not matched to a gene: 6. CDR3: CATSGGVDTGELFF. For the CDR3, the DNA is TGTGCCACCTCAGGGGGAGTAGACACCGGGGAGCTGTTTTTT.